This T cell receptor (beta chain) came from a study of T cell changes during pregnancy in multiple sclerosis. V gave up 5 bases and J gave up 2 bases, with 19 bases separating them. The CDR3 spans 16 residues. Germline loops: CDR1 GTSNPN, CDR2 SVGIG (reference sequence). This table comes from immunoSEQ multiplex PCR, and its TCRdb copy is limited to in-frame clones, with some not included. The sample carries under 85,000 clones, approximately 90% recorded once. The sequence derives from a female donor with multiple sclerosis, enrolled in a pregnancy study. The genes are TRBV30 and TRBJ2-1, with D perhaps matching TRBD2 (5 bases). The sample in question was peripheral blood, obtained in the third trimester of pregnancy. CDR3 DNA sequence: TGTGCCTGGGGTAGCGTGGGGAGTTTCGCCTACAATGAGCAGTTCTTC. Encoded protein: CAWGSVGSFAYNEQFF.